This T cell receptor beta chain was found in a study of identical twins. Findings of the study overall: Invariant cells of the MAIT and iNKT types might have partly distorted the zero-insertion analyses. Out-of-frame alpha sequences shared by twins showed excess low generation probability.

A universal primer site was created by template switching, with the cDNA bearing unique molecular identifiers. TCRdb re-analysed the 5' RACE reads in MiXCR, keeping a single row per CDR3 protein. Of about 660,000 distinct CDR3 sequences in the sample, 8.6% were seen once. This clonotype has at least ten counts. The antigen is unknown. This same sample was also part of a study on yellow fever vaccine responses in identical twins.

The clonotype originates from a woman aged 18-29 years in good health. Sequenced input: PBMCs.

Written as DNA, the CDR3 is TGCAGCGTTTGGGGAGAGGACTCGGGGCAGTACTTC. It yields the protein CSVWGEDSGQYF. This sequence joins TRBV29-1 and TRBJ2-7, with D tentatively TRBD2 (5 bases). CDR1 and CDR2 from the germline V gene are SQVTM and ANQGSEA. Trimming shortened V by 5 bases and J by 9 bases, and 17 bases separated the two germline ends. There are 12 residues in the CDR3.